This T cell receptor beta chain was identified during a study of OX40 agonist ivuxolimab in advanced cancers. Findings and limits, study-wide: CD4+ and CD8+ blood T cells expanded clonally by week 6 at 0.1 to 3.0 mg/kg. CD8+ T cells averaged more expanded clones than CD4+.

Profiling relied on immunoSEQ multiplex PCR, and the TCRdb table lists in-frame clones only, not all of them. This table holds about 26,000 clones, about 70% found once. The CDR3 consists of 18 residues. Trimming removed 1 base from V and 0 bases from J; junction bases left unmatched: 10. CDR1 is KGHSH and CDR2 is LQKENI in the germline V gene. Comments on this clone: The antigen remains unidentified.

This sequence joins TRBV18 and TRBJ2-7; 9 bases are shared with TRBD2. Sequences were derived from CD4+ or CD8+ T cells sorted from blood, sampled in a trial of the OX40 agonist ivuxolimab. The receptor comes from an adult with an advanced solid tumor such as melanoma, head and neck, liver or kidney cancer. CDR3 in amino acids: CASSPLVSGGPSSYEQYF. The DNA of the CDR3 is TGTGCCAGCTCACCACTGGTTAGCGGGGGACCGAGCTCCTACGAGCAGTACTTC.